These T cell receptor beta chains were read from a single sample in a study of Graves' ophthalmopathy and Graves' hyperthyroidism. Each CDR3 protein is one row after TCRdb ran MiXCR on the multiplex PCR reads. This table has 450,000 to 600,000 distinct CDR3 sequences, 39% appearing once. Material for sequencing was peripheral blood or thyroid tissue (not recorded which). These receptors were collected from an adult man with Graves' hyperthyroidism. CDR3s include the opening cysteine and the closing phenylalanine or tryptophan. Fields, in order: V gene, clone size, J gene, D gene, CDR3 DNA, CDR3 protein. D genes are given only for firm matches. Size values are once, few and many counts, or a class for expanded clones, and some rows have none.

>TRBV20-1|NA|TRBJ1-1|NA
TGCAGTGCCGCGGGACGGATAGAAGCTTTCTTT
CSAAGRIEAFF
>TRBV28|NA|TRBJ2-7|NA
TGTGCCAGCAGTTTGCAGGGACACCCCTACGAGCAGTACTTC
CASSLQGHPYEQYF
>TRBV12-3/TRBV12-4|many|TRBJ1-2|NA
TGTGCCAGCAGGGCGCGGGACAACCCTGGCTATGGCTACACCTTC
CASRARDNPGYGYTF
>TRBV29-1|few|TRBJ2-1|NA
TGCAGCGTTGAAGATCAACGGGGGCACAATGAGCAGTTCTTC
CSVEDQRGHNEQFF
>TRBV5-4|few|TRBJ2-5|NA
TGTGCCAGCACCTCAGCTGCATGGGGGGAAGAGACCCAGTACTTC
CASTSAAWGEETQYF
>TRBV7-9|many|TRBJ1-1|TRBD1
TGTGCCAGCAGCTTAGGGCGGATCACAGGGGACACTGAAGCTTTCTTT
CASSLGRITGDTEAFF
>TRBV5-1|many|TRBJ2-7|NA
TGCGCCAGCAGCCTGAGGCCCTCCTCCTACGAGCAGTACTTC
CASSLRPSSYEQYF
>TRBV6-5|NA|TRBJ2-2|NA
TGTGCCAGCAGTTACTGGGGGGTTAGCACCGGGGAGCTGTTTTTT
CASSYWGVSTGELFF
>TRBV5-1|many|TRBJ1-2|NA
TGCGCCAGCAGCGGCCCCAGGGATAACGGCTATGGCTACACCTTC
CASSGPRDNGYGYTF
>TRBV20-1|many|TRBJ1-1|NA
TGCAGTGCCCCGACCCGGGTGGTTACTGAAGCTTTCTTT
CSAPTRVVTEAFF
>TRBV2|many|TRBJ1-4|NA
TGTGCCAGCTCTCGTTTCCAGGGGACTAATGAAAAACTGTTTTTT
CASSRFQGTNEKLFF
>TRBV7-8|NA|TRBJ1-5|TRBD1
TGTGCCAGCAGCCCAGACAGGGGACATCAGCATTTT
CASSPDRGHQHF
>TRBV14|NA|TRBJ2-7|NA
TGTGCCAGCAGTTTATCGGCGGGGGACAGAACCTACGAGCAGTACTTC
CASSLSAGDRTYEQYF
>TRBV25-1|NA|TRBJ2-5|NA
TGTGCCAGCTCACCTAAGGCGTACCAAGAGACCCAGTACTTC
CASSPKAYQETQYF
>TRBV29-1|many|TRBJ2-2|NA
TGCAGCGTGAAGTCGTCGAACACCGGGGAGCTGTTTTTT
CSVKSSNTGELFF
>TRBV12-3/TRBV12-4|many|TRBJ1-6|NA
TGTGCCAGCAGTTTGAGGGAAAAGGGTTCACCCCTCCACTTT
CASSLREKGSPLHF
>TRBV19|NA|TRBJ2-3|TRBD2
TGTGCCAGTAGTTCACGGGGACTAGCGGGACCTGAGGATACGCAGTATTTT
CASSSRGLAGPEDTQYF
>TRBV29-1|many|TRBJ1-1|NA
TGCAGCGTTAGGACAGAGATCGATACTGAAGCTTTCTTT
CSVRTEIDTEAFF
>TRBV29-1|NA|TRBJ1-2|NA
TGCAGCAGTTACGGGTTGGGCTACACCTTC
CSSYGLGYTF
>TRBV7-6|few|TRBJ1-1|TRBD1
TGTGCCAGCAGCTTAGAGACAGGGAGCGGGGTGAACACTGAAGCTTTCTTT
CASSLETGSGVNTEAFF
>TRBV7-6|many|TRBJ2-5|TRBD2
TGTGCCAGCAGTATCCGACTAGCGGGAGGGCTGCAAGAGACCCAGTACTTC
CASSIRLAGGLQETQYF
>TRBV7-9|NA|TRBJ1-2|TRBD1
TGTGCCAGCAGCTTCCGGGACAGGGGGGACTACTATGGCTACACCTTC
CASSFRDRGDYYGYTF
>TRBV6-2/TRBV6-3|many|TRBJ2-5|NA
TGTGCCAGCACAGGAATGGAAAACCAAGAGACCCAGTACTTC
CASTGMENQETQYF
>TRBV12-3/TRBV12-4|many|TRBJ2-2|NA
TGTGCGCCCGGGGAGCTGTTTTTT
CAPGELFF
>TRBV5-4|NA|TRBJ1-2|NA
TGTGCCAGCAGCGGGAGGGACGGCGGCTACACCTTC
CASSGRDGGYTF
>TRBV29-1|many|TRBJ2-3|NA
TGCAGCGTTGCCGCGGGAAGCACAGATACGCAGTATTTT
CSVAAGSTDTQYF
>TRBV29-1|many|TRBJ2-2|NA
TGCAGCGTTTATACGGGGACCGGGGAGCTGTTTTTT
CSVYTGTGELFF
>TRBV7-3|many|TRBJ1-4|NA
TGTGCCAGCAGTCTATCCGCTGGTGAAAAACTGTTTTTT
CASSLSAGEKLFF
>TRBV9|many|TRBJ1-1|NA
TGTGCCAGCAGCGCGGGACACTTGTTGAACACTGAAGCTTTCTTT
CASSAGHLLNTEAFF
>TRBV4-1|few|TRBJ1-3|NA
TGCGCCAGCAGCCAGGACGACGGTCCGTCTGGAAACACCATATATTTT
CASSQDDGPSGNTIYF
>TRBV7-9|NA|TRBJ2-5|NA
TGTGCCAGCAGCTTAGGGAGTCGGACCCAGTACTTC
CASSLGSRTQYF
>TRBV12-3/TRBV12-4|NA|TRBJ1-1|TRBD1
TGTGCCAGCAGGGCGACAGGGGCCGTCACTGAAGCTTTCTTT
CASRATGAVTEAFF
>TRBV20-1|many|TRBJ2-7|NA
TGCAGTGCTAGAGTGACAGGGAGGGAGCAGTACTTC
CSARVTGREQYF
>TRBV30|NA|TRBJ2-7|NA
TGTGCCTGGAGGACCTGGGTGAACTCCTACGAGCAGTACTTC
CAWRTWVNSYEQYF
>TRBV7-2|NA|TRBJ1-1|TRBD1
TGTGCCAGCAGCCCGGTCCCCGGGACAGGACCATTTGAAGCTCTCTTT
CASSPVPGTGPFEALF